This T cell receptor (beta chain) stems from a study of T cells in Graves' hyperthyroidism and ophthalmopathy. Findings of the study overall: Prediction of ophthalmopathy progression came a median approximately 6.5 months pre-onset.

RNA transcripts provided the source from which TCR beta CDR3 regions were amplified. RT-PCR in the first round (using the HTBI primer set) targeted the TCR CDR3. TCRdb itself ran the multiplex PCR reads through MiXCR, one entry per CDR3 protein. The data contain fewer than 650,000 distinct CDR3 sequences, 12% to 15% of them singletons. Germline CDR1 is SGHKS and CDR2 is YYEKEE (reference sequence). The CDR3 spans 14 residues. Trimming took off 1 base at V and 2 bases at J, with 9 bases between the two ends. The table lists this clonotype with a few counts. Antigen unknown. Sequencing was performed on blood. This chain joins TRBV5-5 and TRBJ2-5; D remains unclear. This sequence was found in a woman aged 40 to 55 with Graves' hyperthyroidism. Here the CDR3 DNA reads TGTGCCAGCAGCTTGCGGCTACAGCAAGAGACCCAGTACTTC. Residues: CASSLRLQQETQYF.